These T cell receptor beta chains were read from a single sample in a study of T cell responses to AZD1222 COVID-19 vaccine. This table comes from immunoSEQ multiplex PCR, and its TCRdb copy is limited to in-frame clones, with some not included. The sample gives around 170,000 clones, 80% to 95% of which show up once; roughly 2% is in the top ten. The sequenced sample was peripheral blood, obtained 28 days after the second AZD1222 dose. The origin of the receptors is an adult who received the AZD1222 COVID-19 vaccine. Both conserved end residues are part of each CDR3. Each record gives: D gene, J gene, V gene, clone size, CDR3 protein, CDR3 DNA. The D gene is left open where the match is weak. A clone size is listed for some rows: how often the clone was seen (once, few, many), or a class if it is expanded.

>NA|TRBJ2-3|TRBV19|NA
CASSRMASSTDTQYF
TGTGCCAGTAGTAGAATGGCCTCTAGCACAGATACGCAGTATTTT
>NA|TRBJ1-2|TRBV5-1|NA
CASTPDGTLGYGYTF
TGCGCCAGCACCCCAGACGGGACTCTGGGGTATGGCTACACCTTC
>TRBD2|TRBJ2-3|TRBV2|NA
CAGGAGGGLSTDTQYF
TGTGCCGGGGGAGCGGGGGGCGGACTATCCACAGATACGCAGTATTTT
>TRBD2|TRBJ2-2|TRBV4-1|NA
CASSLSGGANTGELFF
TGCGCCAGCAGCCTAAGCGGGGGGGCCAACACCGGGGAGCTGTTTTTT
>NA|TRBJ1-3|TRBV5-6|once
CASSLADPLTGNTIYF
TGTGCCAGCAGCTTGGCGGACCCGTTAACTGGAAACACCATATATTTT
>NA|TRBJ1-3|TRBV6-2/TRBV6-3|NA
CASSYDGSSGNTIYF
TGTGCCAGCAGTTACGACGGGAGCTCTGGAAACACCATATATTTT
>TRBD1|TRBJ2-7|TRBV18|NA
CASSPNLRQGADEQYF
TGTGCCAGCTCACCCAACCTCAGACAGGGGGCGGACGAGCAGTACTTC
>TRBD1|TRBJ1-2|TRBV27|NA
CASSYPPGQGNYGYTF
TGTGCCAGCAGTTACCCACCGGGACAGGGGAACTATGGCTACACCTTC
>NA|TRBJ2-7|TRBV23-1|NA
CASSQSLAGKLCEQYF
TGCGCCAGCAGTCAATCTCTGGCAGGGAAGTTGTGCGAGCAGTACTTC
>TRBD2|TRBJ2-3|TRBV5-4|NA
CASSRGTSDTDTQYF
TGTGCCAGCAGCAGGGGGACTAGCGACACAGATACGCAGTATTTT
>NA|TRBJ2-7|TRBV12-3/TRBV12-4|once
CASSFSAGYEQYF
TGTGCCAGCAGTTTCTCCGCGGGTTACGAGCAGTACTTC
>TRBD2|TRBJ2-3|TRBV9|NA
CASSSGLAGGHKLGDTQYF
TGTGCCAGCAGCTCCGGACTAGCGGGGGGTCACAAGCTCGGAGATACGCAGTATTTT
>TRBD2|TRBJ2-1|TRBV29-1|NA
CSAPGLAGGLQFF
TGCAGCGCACCGGGACTAGCGGGGGGCCTCCAGTTCTTC
>TRBD1|TRBJ1-5|TRBV19|NA
CASSDLYRGQPQHF
TGTGCCAGTAGCGACCTTTACAGGGGTCAGCCCCAGCATTTT
>NA|TRBJ2-1|TRBV12-3/TRBV12-4|NA
CASRSGAYNEQFF
TGTGCCAGCAGATCCGGGGCGTACAATGAGCAGTTCTTC
>TRBD2|TRBJ2-1|TRBV10-3|NA
CAIRTFSGGYNEQFF
TGTGCCATCAGGACTTTTAGCGGGGGCTACAATGAGCAGTTCTTC
>NA|TRBJ1-3|TRBV27|once
CASSLGGSNTIYF
TGTGCCAGCAGTTTAGGCGGCAGCAACACCATATATTTT
>TRBD1|TRBJ2-1|TRBV9|NA
CASSPRDRNYNEQFF
TGTGCCAGCAGCCCGAGGGACAGGAACTACAATGAGCAGTTCTTC
>TRBD1|TRBJ2-1|TRBV4-1|NA
CASSQVGTGLNEQFF
TGCGCCAGCAGCCAAGTCGGGACAGGGCTTAATGAGCAGTTCTTC
>NA|TRBJ1-6|TRBV5-6|NA
CASRTSGWLESPLHF
TGTGCCAGCAGGACCAGCGGCTGGCTGGAATCACCCCTCCACTTT
>NA|TRBJ2-7|TRBV4-3|NA
CASSQVGQGAEQYF
TGCGCCAGCAGCCAAGTCGGCCAGGGCGCCGAGCAGTACTTC
>NA|TRBJ1-1|TRBV28|NA
CASSLTPGTTEAFF
TGTGCCAGCAGTTTAACCCCAGGGACGACTGAAGCTTTCTTT
>NA|TRBJ1-1|TRBV3-1/TRBV3-2|NA
CASSQAGAVTNTEAFF
TGTGCCAGCAGCCAAGCAGGGGCTGTTACCAACACTGAAGCTTTCTTT
>TRBD1|TRBJ2-7|TRBV5-5|NA
CASSRGTGVSDEQYF
TGTGCCAGCAGCAGGGGGACAGGGGTGTCAGACGAGCAGTACTTC
>TRBD2|TRBJ2-3|TRBV19|NA
CASSHTRLAGGGDTQYF
TGTGCCAGTAGCCATACCCGACTAGCGGGGGGGGGAGATACGCAGTATTTT
>TRBD2|TRBJ2-3|TRBV28|NA
CASSFGPAGGLRGTQYF
TGTGCCAGCAGTTTCGGTCCAGCGGGAGGGCTGCGAGGTACGCAGTATTTT
>NA|TRBJ1-1|TRBV19|NA
CASSIEVNTEAFF
TGTGCCAGTAGTATAGAGGTGAACACTGAAGCTTTCTTT
>NA|TRBJ2-3|TRBV30|once
CAWSAGHSAVTDTQYF
TGTGCCTGGAGCGCCGGTCATTCCGCGGTCACAGATACGCAGTATTTT
>TRBD2|TRBJ2-7|TRBV11-3|NA
CASTPLPILAGFCEQYF
TGTGCCAGCACCCCTCTACCCATACTAGCGGGATTCTGCGAGCAGTACTTC
>TRBD2|TRBJ2-7|TRBV9|few
CASSVGVSGEYEQYF
TGTGCCAGCAGCGTAGGGGTTAGCGGGGAGTACGAGCAGTACTTC
>TRBD2|TRBJ2-3|TRBV10-1|NA
CASSPSGNTDTQYF
TGCGCCAGCAGTCCTAGCGGGAACACAGATACGCAGTATTTT
>TRBD1|TRBJ2-2|TRBV27|NA
CASSRDRGHTGELFF
TGTGCCAGCAGCCGGGACAGGGGGCATACCGGGGAGCTGTTTTTT
>NA|TRBJ1-2|TRBV6-2/TRBV6-3|NA
CASSYEGGRINLYGYTF
TGTGCCAGCAGTTACGAGGGGGGGAGAATAAACCTATATGGCTACACCTTC
>NA|TRBJ2-7|TRBV4-2|NA
CASSQEPGHRNEQYF
TGTGCCAGCAGCCAAGAGCCGGGACACAGAAACGAGCAGTACTTC
>TRBD1|TRBJ1-3|TRBV7-3|NA
CASSPAGTGTGNTIYF
TGTGCCAGCAGCCCAGCCGGGACAGGGACTGGAAACACCATATATTTT
>NA|TRBJ2-2|TRBV5-1|NA
CASSLQGGLIRNTGELFF
TGCGCCAGCAGCTTACAGGGGGGGCTTATACGGAACACCGGGGAGCTGTTTTTT
>TRBD1|TRBJ1-2|TRBV19|NA
CASSMGKGAYGYTF
TGTGCCAGTAGTATGGGCAAGGGGGCTTATGGCTACACCTTC
>NA|TRBJ1-3|TRBV14|NA
CASSPRGGGNTIYF
TGTGCCAGCAGCCCTCGGGGCGGCGGAAACACCATATATTTT
>NA|TRBJ1-3|TRBV4-2|NA
CASSQQWAPGNTIYF
TGTGCCAGCAGCCAACAATGGGCGCCGGGAAACACCATATATTTT
>NA|TRBJ2-5|TRBV15|NA
CATSSENRQETQYF
TGTGCCACCAGCTCAGAGAACAGGCAAGAGACCCAGTACTTC
>NA|TRBJ1-1|TRBV6-1|NA
CASSEPDNTEAFF
TGTGCCAGCAGTGAACCCGACAACACTGAAGCTTTCTTT
>NA|TRBJ2-7|TRBV20-1|NA
CSASLGRRSDEQYF
TGCAGTGCTAGTTTGGGGCGGCGATCAGACGAGCAGTACTTC
>NA|TRBJ1-4|TRBV18|NA
CASSPAGGAREKLFF
TGTGCCAGCTCACCGGCGGGAGGGGCTCGTGAAAAACTGTTTTTT
>NA|TRBJ2-1|TRBV12-5|NA
CASGLTEGWNEQFF
TGTGCTAGTGGTTTGACTGAGGGCTGGAATGAGCAGTTCTTC
>NA|TRBJ1-4|TRBV6-5|NA
CASSYTGTLGSEKLFF
TGTGCCAGCAGTTACACCGGGACACTGGGGAGTGAAAAACTGTTTTTT
>TRBD2|TRBJ2-1|TRBV9|NA
CASSVGSSGGADEQFF
TGTGCCAGCAGCGTAGGGTCTAGCGGGGGGGCAGATGAGCAGTTCTTC
>NA|TRBJ1-3|TRBV5-1|NA
CASSLAPRAGNTIYF
TGCGCCAGCAGCTTGGCCCCCAGGGCTGGAAACACCATATATTTT
>TRBD1|TRBJ1-2|TRBV19|NA
CASSRTGNYGYTF
TGTGCCAGTAGTAGGACAGGGAACTATGGCTACACCTTC
>NA|TRBJ2-3|TRBV11-2|NA
CASSLGGVADTQYF
TGTGCCAGCAGCTTAGGGGGCGTCGCAGATACGCAGTATTTT
>TRBD1|TRBJ1-4|TRBV7-2|NA
CASSFGQGDEKLFF
TGTGCCAGCAGCTTCGGACAGGGAGATGAAAAACTGTTTTTT
>TRBD1|TRBJ2-7|TRBV12-5|NA
CASGRDSYEQYF
TGTGCTAGTGGCAGGGACAGCTACGAGCAGTACTTC
>TRBD1|TRBJ1-5|TRBV5-5|NA
CASSWGQGISQPQHF
TGTGCCAGCAGCTGGGGACAGGGTATCTCCCAGCCCCAGCATTTT
>NA|TRBJ2-3|TRBV30|NA
CAWSTPQVLSDTQYF
TGTGCCTGGAGTACCCCCCAAGTCCTTTCGGATACGCAGTATTTT
>NA|TRBJ1-6|TRBV7-2|NA
CASSSGQSSYNSPLHF
TGTGCCAGCAGCTCCGGACAGAGCTCCTATAATTCACCCCTCCACTTT
>NA|TRBJ1-2|TRBV7-9|NA
CASSLDTVGGYTF
TGTGCCAGCAGTCTCGACACCGTAGGAGGCTACACCTTC
>NA|TRBJ2-3|TRBV9|NA
CASSPLGTTDTQYF
TGTGCCAGCAGCCCCCTCGGCACCACAGATACGCAGTATTTT
>TRBD2|TRBJ2-1|TRBV4-2|NA
CASSPSGLSYNEQFF
TGTGCCAGCAGCCCTAGCGGCCTCTCCTACAATGAGCAGTTCTTC
>TRBD1|TRBJ1-2|TRBV19|NA
CASSDRGGYTF
TGTGCCAGTAGCGACAGGGGTGGCTACACCTTC